Listed below are T cell receptor beta chains from one sample, sequenced in a study of PD-1 blockade in classical Hodgkin lymphoma. The assay was immunoSEQ multiplex PCR, and TCRdb's table has in-frame clones only and misses some. The sample contains 30,000 or so clones, approximately 80% of which appear only once. The sequences come from CD4+ T cells from blood, collected before the fourth cycle of nivolumab. All receptors derive from a human donor with classical Hodgkin lymphoma. CDR3s include the opening cysteine and the closing phenylalanine or tryptophan. Each record gives: D gene, V gene, J gene, clone size, CDR3 DNA, CDR3 protein. A D gene is named only where the DNA matches it firmly. Rows give clone size only sometimes, using once, few, many, or a class for an expanded clone.

-	TRBV19	TRBJ1-6	-	TGTGCCAGTAGTATACAGGCAAACTATAATTCACCCCTCCACTTT	CASSIQANYNSPLHF
TRBD2	TRBV27	TRBJ2-7	once	TGTGCCAGCAGTCAAAGGTTGCGGGGGGACTCCTACGAGCAGTACTTC	CASSQRLRGDSYEQYF
-	TRBV2	TRBJ1-2	few	TGTGCCAGCAGTGAAGCTGGGGGGGGCTACACCTTC	CASSEAGGGYTF
-	TRBV5-1	TRBJ1-1	few	TGCGCCAGCAGCTTGGGGACAGCAGTGAACACTGAAGCTTTCTTT	CASSLGTAVNTEAFF
-	TRBV9	TRBJ2-2	-	TGTGCCAGCAGCGTAAGCGTAACCGGGGAGCTGTTTTTT	CASSVSVTGELFF
TRBD1	TRBV5-1	TRBJ1-3	-	TGCGCCAGCAGCTTAGGACAGGCCTCTGGAAACACCATATATTTT	CASSLGQASGNTIYF
-	TRBV6-6	TRBJ2-5	once	TGTGCCAGCAATAGAGGTGACCAAGAGACCCAGTACTTC	CASNRGDQETQYF
TRBD2	TRBV4-1	TRBJ2-2	-	TGCGCCAGCAGCCAAGTCCCTCTTAGCGGGGGGCTCAACACCGGGGAGCTGTTTTTT	CASSQVPLSGGLNTGELFF
-	TRBV6-1	TRBJ2-2	-	TGTGCCAGCAGTGAATGGGGACATCAGAACACCGGGGAGCTGTTTTTT	CASSEWGHQNTGELFF
TRBD1	TRBV7-2	TRBJ2-2	-	TGTGCCAGCAGCTTTCCGGGACAGGAGGTCAACACCGGGGAGCTGTTTTTT	CASSFPGQEVNTGELFF
TRBD1	TRBV5-1	TRBJ2-7	-	TGCGCCAGCAGCTTGGAGGACAGGGTCTACGAGCAGTACTTC	CASSLEDRVYEQYF
-	TRBV5-1	TRBJ1-1	-	TGCGCCAGCAGCTTGGCCGCGGGGGCGAGCACTGAAGCTTTCTTT	CASSLAAGASTEAFF
TRBD1	TRBV5-1	TRBJ2-1	few	TGCGCCAGCAGCTTGACAGGGGGATCCAACAATGAGCAGTTCTTC	CASSLTGGSNNEQFF
-	TRBV19	TRBJ2-3	-	TGTGCCAGTAGTATGGGAGCAGGGGTGGGAGATACGCAGTATTTT	CASSMGAGVGDTQYF
-	TRBV5-4	TRBJ1-1	-	TGTGCCAGCAACGCCGGACATCAGAACACTGAAGCTTTCTTT	CASNAGHQNTEAFF
-	TRBV10-2	TRBJ2-1	-	TGCGCCAGCAGTAACGACATCTACAATGAGCAGTTCTTC	CASSNDIYNEQFF
-	TRBV11-3	TRBJ1-1	-	TGTGCCAGCAGCTTAAGTGGCAGGGGGAACACTGAAGCTTTCTTT	CASSLSGRGNTEAFF
TRBD1	TRBV5-1	TRBJ2-2	few	TGCGCCAGCAGCTCTCAGGACAGGGTCACCGGGGAGCTGTTTTTT	CASSSQDRVTGELFF
-	TRBV6-5	TRBJ1-5	-	TGTGCCAGCTCCAGTACAGGGCTCAATCAGCCCCAGCATTTT	CASSSTGLNQPQHF
TRBD1	TRBV5-1	TRBJ2-5	-	TGCGCCAGCAGCTTTCAGGGGGCGGTGGAGACCCAGTACTTC	CASSFQGAVETQYF
-	TRBV7-9	TRBJ1-4	-	TGTGCCAGCAGCTTACTGGGGGAGGTGGTTATTTCGAAACTGTTTTTT	CASSLLGEVVISKLFF
-	TRBV14	TRBJ1-1	-	TGTGCCAGCAGCCAAATCGGAAGGGGCGTTAGTAGCACTGAAGCTTTCTTT	CASSQIGRGVSSTEAFF
-	TRBV11-3	TRBJ2-1	-	TGTGCCAGCAGCCCGGCCCTAGTCCCCAATGAGCAGTTCTTC	CASSPALVPNEQFF
-	TRBV19	TRBJ2-5	-	TGTGCCAGTAGTATTATAGGGCAGCGAGGAGAGACCCAGTACTTC	CASSIIGQRGETQYF
-	TRBV6-1	TRBJ2-6	once	TGTGCCAGCAGCCCACTAGCATCTGGGGCCAACGTCCTGACTTTC	CASSPLASGANVLTF
-	TRBV7-2	TRBJ1-1	-	TGTGCCAGCAGCTTACTGGGCCTCATGAACACTGAAGCTTTCTTT	CASSLLGLMNTEAFF
-	TRBV30	TRBJ2-5	-	TGTGCCTGGAGTATGGGAGTCAGGGAGACCCAGTACTTC	CAWSMGVRETQYF
TRBD1	TRBV27	TRBJ2-7	-	TGTGCCAGCAGGGCCGGGACAGGGAAAAGCGACGAGCAGTACTTC	CASRAGTGKSDEQYF
TRBD1	TRBV7-9	TRBJ2-3	-	TGTGCCAGCAGCCAGGGACAGGGCACAGATACGCAGTATTTT	CASSQGQGTDTQYF
TRBD1	TRBV11-2	TRBJ1-2	-	TGTGCCAGCAGCCTCCAGGGGGAGAAAGGCTACACCTTC	CASSLQGEKGYTF
TRBD1	TRBV6-5	TRBJ1-1	-	TGTGCCAGCAGAGGGACAGGGCTGAACACTGAAGCTTTCTTT	CASRGTGLNTEAFF
-	TRBV5-1	TRBJ1-1	-	TGCGCCAGCAGCTTCGAAGGAAGCACTGAAGCTTTCTTT	CASSFEGSTEAFF
-	TRBV29-1	TRBJ1-3	-	TGCAGCGTTGAAATGCGCTCTGGAAACACCATATATTTT	CSVEMRSGNTIYF
TRBD1	TRBV6-5	TRBJ1-1	-	TGTGCCAGCAGTTCGCCGGGACAGGGGCGGAGGGAAGCTTTCTTT	CASSSPGQGRREAFF
-	TRBV28	TRBJ2-7	-	TGTGCCAGCAGGGACCTCAACGCCGAGCAGTACTTC	CASRDLNAEQYF
-	TRBV2	TRBJ2-7	few	TGTGCCAGCAGTGAACGAAGTCTAGGGGCCGGCGAGCAGTACTTC	CASSERSLGAGEQYF
TRBD1	TRBV6-1	TRBJ2-7	-	TGTGCCAGCAGTGACTACCACGGGACAGGGGTGAACGAGCAGTACTTC	CASSDYHGTGVNEQYF